The source of this T cell receptor (beta chain) is a study of CD8 T cells in ankylosing spondylitis. There are 14 residues in the CDR3. V was pared by 4 bases and J by 2 bases, with 12 bases between. The germline CDR1 and CDR2 sequences are SGHRS and YFSETQ. This clonotype was observed a handful of times. Using its own MiXCR run on the 5' RACE reads, TCRdb lists one record per CDR3 protein. Of fewer than 400,000 distinct CDR3 sequences listed, 14% to 15% were seen once; the top ten hold approximately 1.1%. The sequencing input was blood, either unsorted or a sorted T cell fraction (not recorded which). This chain uses TRBV5-1 with TRBJ2-5; perhaps TRBD1 as D (6 bases). This TCR came from a male donor with ankylosing spondylitis or in good health (not recorded which). DNA for the CDR3: TGCGCCAGCAGCCCACAGGACAGACAAGAGACCCAGTACTTC. It specifies CASSPQDRQETQYF.